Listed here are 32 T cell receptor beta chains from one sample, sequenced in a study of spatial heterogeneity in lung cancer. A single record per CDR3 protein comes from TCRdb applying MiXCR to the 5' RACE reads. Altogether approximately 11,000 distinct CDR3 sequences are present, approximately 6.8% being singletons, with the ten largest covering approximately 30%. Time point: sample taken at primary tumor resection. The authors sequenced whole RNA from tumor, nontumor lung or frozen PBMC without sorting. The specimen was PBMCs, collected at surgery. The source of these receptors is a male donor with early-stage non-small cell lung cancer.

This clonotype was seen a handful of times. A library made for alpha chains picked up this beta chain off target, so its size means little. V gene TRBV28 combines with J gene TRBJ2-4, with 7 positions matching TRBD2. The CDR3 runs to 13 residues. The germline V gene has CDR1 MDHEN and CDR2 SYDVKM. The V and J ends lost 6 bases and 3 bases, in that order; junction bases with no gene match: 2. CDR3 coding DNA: TGTGCCAGCAGCCGGGAGGTCAAAAACATTCAGTACTTC. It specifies CASSREVKNIQYF.

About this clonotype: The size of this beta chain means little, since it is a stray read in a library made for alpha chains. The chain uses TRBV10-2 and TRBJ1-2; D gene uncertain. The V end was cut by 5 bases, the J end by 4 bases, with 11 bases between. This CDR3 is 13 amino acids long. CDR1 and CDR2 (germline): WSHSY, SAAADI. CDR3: CASSTHSSYGYTF. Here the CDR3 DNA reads TGCGCCAGCAGTACTCACAGTTCCTATGGCTACACCTTC.

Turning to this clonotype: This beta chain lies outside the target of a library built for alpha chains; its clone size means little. CDR3 protein: CASSVAGYQGLAGANVLTF. The CDR3 nucleotides are TGTGCCAGCAGCGTAGCTGGGTACCAGGGACTAGCTGGGGCCAACGTCCTGACTTTC. V is TRBV9 and J is TRBJ2-6; TRBD2 matches 8 bases. CDR3 length equals 19 residues. Germline V CDR1 and CDR2: SGDLS, YYNGEE. V shed 0 bases and J 2 bases; nucleotides not matched to a gene: 10.

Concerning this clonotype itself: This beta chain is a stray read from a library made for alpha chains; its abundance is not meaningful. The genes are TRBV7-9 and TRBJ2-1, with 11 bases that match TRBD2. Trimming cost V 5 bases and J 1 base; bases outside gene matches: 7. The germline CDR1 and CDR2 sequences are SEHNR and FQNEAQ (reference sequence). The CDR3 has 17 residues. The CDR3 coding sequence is TGTGCCAGCAGCCTACTAGCGGGAGTAGATTCCTACAATGAGCAGTTCTTC. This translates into CASSLLAGVDSYNEQFF.

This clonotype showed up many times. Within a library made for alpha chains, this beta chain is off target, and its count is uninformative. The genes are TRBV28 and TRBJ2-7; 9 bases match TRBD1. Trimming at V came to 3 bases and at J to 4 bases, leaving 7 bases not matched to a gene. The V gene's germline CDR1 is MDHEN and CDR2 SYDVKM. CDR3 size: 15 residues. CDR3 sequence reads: CASSFGGTGKYEQYF. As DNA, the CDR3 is TGTGCCAGCAGTTTTGGCGGGACAGGGAAATACGAGCAGTACTTC.

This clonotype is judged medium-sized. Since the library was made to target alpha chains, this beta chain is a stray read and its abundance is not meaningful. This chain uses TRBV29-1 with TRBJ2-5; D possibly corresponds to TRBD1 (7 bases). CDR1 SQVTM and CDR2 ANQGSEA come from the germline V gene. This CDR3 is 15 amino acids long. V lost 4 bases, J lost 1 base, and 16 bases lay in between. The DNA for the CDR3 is TGCAGCGTTGGGGAGGCGGGACAGAGCCAAGAGACCCAGTACTTC. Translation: CSVGEAGQSQETQYF.

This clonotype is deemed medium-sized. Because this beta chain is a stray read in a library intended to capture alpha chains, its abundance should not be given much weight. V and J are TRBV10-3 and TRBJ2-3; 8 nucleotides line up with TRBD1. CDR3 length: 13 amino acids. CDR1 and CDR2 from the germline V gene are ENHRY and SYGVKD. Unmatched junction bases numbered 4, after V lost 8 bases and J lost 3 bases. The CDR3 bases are TGTGCCATCGGCCAGGGGGCGACAGATACGCAGTATTTT. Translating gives CAIGQGATDTQYF.

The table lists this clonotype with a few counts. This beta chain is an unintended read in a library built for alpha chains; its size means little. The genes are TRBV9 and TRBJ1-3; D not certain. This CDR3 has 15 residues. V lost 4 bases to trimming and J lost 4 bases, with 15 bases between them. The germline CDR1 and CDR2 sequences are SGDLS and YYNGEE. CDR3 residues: CASSPRLEYGNTIYF. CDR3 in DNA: TGTGCCAGCAGCCCTCGGTTGGAGTACGGAAACACCATATATTTT. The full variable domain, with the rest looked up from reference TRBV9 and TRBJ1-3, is DSGVTQTPKHLITATGQRVTLRCSPRSGDLSVYWYQQSLDQGLQFLIQYYNGEERAKGNILERFSAQQFPDLHSELNLSSLELGDSALYFCASSPRLEYGNTIYFGEGSWLTVV.

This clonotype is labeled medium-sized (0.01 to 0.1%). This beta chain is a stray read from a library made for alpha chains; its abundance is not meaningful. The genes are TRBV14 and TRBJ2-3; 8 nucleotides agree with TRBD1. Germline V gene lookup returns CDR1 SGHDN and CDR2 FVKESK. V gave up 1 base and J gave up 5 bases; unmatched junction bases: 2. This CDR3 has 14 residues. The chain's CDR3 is CASSQVQGGDTQYF. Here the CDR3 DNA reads TGTGCCAGCAGCCAAGTACAGGGGGGAGATACGCAGTATTTT.

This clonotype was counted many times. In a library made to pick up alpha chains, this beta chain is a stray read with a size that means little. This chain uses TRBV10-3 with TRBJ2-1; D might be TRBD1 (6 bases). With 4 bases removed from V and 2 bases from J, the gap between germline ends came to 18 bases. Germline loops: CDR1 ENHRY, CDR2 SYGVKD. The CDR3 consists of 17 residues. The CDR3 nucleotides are TGTGCCATCAGTGCCCATACGGACAGTCATACCTACAATGAGCAGTTCTTC. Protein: CAISAHTDSHTYNEQFF.

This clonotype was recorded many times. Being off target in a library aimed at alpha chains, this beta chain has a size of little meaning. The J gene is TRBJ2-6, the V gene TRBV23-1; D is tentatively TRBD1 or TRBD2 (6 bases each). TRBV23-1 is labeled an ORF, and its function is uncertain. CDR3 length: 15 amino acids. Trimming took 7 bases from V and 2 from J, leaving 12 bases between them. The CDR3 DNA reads TGCGCCAGCACCCCAAGGGGGGCTGGGGCCAACGTCCTGACTTTC. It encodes CASTPRGAGANVLTF.

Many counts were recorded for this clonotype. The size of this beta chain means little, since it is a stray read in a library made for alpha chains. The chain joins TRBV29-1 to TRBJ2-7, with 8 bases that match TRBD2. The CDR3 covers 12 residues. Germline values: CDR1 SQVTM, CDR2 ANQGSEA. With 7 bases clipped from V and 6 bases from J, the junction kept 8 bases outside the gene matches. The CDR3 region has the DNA TGCAGCGCCCCCGGGGCGGGGGGCGAGCAGTACTTC. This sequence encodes CSAPGAGGEQYF.

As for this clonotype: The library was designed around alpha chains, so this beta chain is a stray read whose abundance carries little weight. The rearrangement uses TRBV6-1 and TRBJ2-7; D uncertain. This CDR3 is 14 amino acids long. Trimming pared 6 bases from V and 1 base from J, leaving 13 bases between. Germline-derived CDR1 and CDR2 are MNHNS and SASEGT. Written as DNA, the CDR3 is TGTGCCAGCAGGGCGAGGTCAGAGTCCTACGAGCAGTACTTC. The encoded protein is CASRARSESYEQYF.

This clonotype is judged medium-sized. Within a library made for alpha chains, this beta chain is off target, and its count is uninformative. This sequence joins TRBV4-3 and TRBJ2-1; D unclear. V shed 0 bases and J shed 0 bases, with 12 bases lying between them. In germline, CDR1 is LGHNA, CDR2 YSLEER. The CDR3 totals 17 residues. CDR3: CASSQDSSSSSYNEQFF. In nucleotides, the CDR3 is TGCGCCAGCAGCCAAGACTCCTCAAGTAGCTCCTACAATGAGCAGTTCTTC.

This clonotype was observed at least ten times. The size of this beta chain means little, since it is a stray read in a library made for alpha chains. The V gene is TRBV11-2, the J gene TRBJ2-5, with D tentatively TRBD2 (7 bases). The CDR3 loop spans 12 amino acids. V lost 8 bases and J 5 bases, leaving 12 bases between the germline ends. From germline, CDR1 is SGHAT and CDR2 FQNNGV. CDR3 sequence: CASRGASETQYF. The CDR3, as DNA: TGTGCCAGCCGGGGGGCTAGCGAGACCCAGTACTTC.

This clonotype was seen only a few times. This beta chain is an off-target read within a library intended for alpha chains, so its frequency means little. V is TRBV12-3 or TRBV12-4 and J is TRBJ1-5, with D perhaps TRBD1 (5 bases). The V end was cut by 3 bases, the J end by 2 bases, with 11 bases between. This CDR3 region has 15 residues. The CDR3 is CASSLGTGGNQPQHF. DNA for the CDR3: TGTGCCAGCAGTTTGGGTACAGGAGGCAATCAGCCCCAGCATTTT.

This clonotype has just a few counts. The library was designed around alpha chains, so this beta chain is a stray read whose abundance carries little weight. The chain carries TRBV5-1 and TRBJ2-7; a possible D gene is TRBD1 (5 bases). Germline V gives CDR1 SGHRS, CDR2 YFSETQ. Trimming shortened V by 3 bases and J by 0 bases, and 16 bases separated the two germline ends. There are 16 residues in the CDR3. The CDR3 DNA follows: TGCGCCAGCAGCTGGGGCCCGAGTGCGAGCTCCTACGAGCAGTACTTC. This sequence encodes CASSWGPSASSYEQYF.

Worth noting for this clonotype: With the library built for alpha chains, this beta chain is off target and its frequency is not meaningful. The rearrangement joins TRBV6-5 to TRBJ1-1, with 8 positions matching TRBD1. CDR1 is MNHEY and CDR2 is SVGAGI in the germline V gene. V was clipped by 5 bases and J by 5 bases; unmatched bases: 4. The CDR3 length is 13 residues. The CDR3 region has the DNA TGTGCCAGCAGTAATACAGGGGGTACTGAAGCTTTCTTT. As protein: CASSNTGGTEAFF.

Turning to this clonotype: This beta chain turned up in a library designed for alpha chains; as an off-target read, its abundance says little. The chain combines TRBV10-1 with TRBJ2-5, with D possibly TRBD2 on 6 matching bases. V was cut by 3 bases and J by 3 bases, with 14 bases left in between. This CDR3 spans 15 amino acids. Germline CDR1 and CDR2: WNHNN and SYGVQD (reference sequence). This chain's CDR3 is CASSDRGTAKETQYF. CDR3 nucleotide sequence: TGCGCCAGCAGTGATCGGGGGACCGCGAAAGAGACCCAGTACTTC.

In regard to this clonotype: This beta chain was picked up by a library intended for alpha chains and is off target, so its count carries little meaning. The CDR3 DNA sequence: TGCGCCAGCAGCTTCACCGGGACTAGCGGGACCCAAGAGACCCAGTACTTC. Amino acids: CASSFTGTSGTQETQYF. The V gene is TRBV5-1, the J gene TRBJ2-5; 13 nucleotides match TRBD2. With 2 bases clipped from V and 1 base from J, the junction kept 5 bases outside the gene matches. This CDR3 is 17 amino acids long. Germline V lookup: CDR1 SGHRS, CDR2 YFSETQ.

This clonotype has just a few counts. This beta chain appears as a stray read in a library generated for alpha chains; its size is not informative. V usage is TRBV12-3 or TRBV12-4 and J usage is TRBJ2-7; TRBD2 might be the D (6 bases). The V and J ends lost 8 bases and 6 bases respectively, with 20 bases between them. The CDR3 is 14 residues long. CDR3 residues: CASAYRDSPREQYF. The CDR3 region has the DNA TGTGCCAGCGCATACCGGGACTCCCCCCGCGAGCAGTACTTC.

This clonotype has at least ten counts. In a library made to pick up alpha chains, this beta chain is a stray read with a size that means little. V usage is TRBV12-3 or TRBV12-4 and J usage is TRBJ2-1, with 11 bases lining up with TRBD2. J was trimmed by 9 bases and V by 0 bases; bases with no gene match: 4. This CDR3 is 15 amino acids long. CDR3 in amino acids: CASSLASGGAVEQFF. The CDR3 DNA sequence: TGTGCCAGCAGTTTAGCTAGCGGGGGGGCCGTTGAGCAGTTCTTC.

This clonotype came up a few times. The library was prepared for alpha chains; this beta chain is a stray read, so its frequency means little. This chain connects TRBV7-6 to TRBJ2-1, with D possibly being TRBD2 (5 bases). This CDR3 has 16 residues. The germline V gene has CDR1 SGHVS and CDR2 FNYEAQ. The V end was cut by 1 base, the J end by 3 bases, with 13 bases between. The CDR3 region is CASSLEPHGVYNEQFF. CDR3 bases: TGTGCCAGCAGCTTAGAACCGCACGGGGTCTACAATGAGCAGTTCTTC.

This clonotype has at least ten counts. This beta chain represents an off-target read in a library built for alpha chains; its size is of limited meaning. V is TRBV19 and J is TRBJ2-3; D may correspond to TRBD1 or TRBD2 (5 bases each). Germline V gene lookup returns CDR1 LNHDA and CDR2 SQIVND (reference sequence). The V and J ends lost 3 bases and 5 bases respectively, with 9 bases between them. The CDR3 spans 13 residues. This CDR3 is CASSIMGVDTQYF. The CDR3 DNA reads TGTGCCAGTAGTATTATGGGGGTAGATACGCAGTATTTT.

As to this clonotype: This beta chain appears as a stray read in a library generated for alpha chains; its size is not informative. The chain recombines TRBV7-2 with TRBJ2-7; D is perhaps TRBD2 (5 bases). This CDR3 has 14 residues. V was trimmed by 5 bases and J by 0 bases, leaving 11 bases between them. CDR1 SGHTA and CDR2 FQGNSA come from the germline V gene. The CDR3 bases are TGTGCCAGCAGCCCGGCAGCGGTCTCCTACGAGCAGTACTTC. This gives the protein CASSPAAVSYEQYF.

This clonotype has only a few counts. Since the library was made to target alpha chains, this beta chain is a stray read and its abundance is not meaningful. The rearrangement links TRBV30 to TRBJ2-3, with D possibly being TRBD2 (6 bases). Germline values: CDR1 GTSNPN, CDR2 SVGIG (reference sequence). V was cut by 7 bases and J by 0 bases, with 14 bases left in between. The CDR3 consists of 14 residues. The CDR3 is CALGRGYSTDTQYF. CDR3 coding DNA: TGTGCCTTGGGACGGGGGTATAGCACAGATACGCAGTATTTT.

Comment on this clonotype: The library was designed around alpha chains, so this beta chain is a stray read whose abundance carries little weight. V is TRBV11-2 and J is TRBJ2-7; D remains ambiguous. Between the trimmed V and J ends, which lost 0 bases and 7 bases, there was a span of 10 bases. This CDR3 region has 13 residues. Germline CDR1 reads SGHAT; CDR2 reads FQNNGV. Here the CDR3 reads CASSLDDFREQYF. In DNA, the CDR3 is TGTGCCAGCAGCTTAGATGATTTTCGGGAGCAGTACTTC.

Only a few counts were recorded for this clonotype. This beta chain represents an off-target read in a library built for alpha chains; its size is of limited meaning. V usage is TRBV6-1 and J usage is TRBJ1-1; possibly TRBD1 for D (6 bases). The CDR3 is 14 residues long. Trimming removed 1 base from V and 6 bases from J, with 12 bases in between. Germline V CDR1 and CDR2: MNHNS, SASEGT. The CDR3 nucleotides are TGTGCCAGCAGTGAAGTTCGGGGGGCATCTGAAGCTTTCTTT. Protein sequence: CASSEVRGASEAFF.

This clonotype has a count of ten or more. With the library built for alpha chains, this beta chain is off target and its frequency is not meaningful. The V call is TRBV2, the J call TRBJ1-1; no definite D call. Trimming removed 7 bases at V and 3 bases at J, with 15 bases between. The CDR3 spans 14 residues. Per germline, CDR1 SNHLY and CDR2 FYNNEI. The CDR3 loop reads CASKTELLHTEAFF. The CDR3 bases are TGTGCCAGCAAGACCGAATTGTTGCACACTGAAGCTTTCTTT.

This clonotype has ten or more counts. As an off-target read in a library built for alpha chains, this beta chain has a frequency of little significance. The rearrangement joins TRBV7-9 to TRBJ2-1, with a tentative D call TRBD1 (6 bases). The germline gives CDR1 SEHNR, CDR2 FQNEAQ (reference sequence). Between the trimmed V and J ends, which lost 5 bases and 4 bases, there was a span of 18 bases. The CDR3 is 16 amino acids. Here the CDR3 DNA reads TGTGCCAGCAGCCCCAGGGACATGCTGCAGTACAATGAGCAGTTCTTC. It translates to CASSPRDMLQYNEQFF.

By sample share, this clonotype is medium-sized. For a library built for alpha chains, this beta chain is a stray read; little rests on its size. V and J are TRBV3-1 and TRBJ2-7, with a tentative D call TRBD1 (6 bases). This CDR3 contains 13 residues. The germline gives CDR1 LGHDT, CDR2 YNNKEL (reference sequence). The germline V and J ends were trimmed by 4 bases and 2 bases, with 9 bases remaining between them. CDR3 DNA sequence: TGTGCCAGCAGCCCCGGGACACCCTACGAGCAGTACTTC. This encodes CASSPGTPYEQYF.

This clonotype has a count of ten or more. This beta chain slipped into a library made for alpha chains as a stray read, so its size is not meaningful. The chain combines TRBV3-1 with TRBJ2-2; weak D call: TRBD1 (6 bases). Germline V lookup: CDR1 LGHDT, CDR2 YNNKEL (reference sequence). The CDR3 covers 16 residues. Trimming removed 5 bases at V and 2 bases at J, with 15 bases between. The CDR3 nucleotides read TGTGCCAGCAGCTCCGTCGGCAGGGGAAACACCGGGGAGCTGTTTTTT. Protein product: CASSSVGRGNTGELFF. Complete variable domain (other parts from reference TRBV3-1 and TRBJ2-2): DTAVSQTPKYLVTQMGNDKSIKCEQNLGHDTMYWYKQDSKKFLKIMFSYNNKELIINETVPNRFSPKSPDKAHLNLHINSLELGDSAVYFCASSSVGRGNTGELFFGEGSRLTVL.